A single sample gave rise to the 23 T cell receptor beta chains below, sequenced in a study of blood T cell repertoires in COVID-19. Sequenced by immunoSEQ multiplex PCR; TCRdb stores in-frame clones only, minus some. The sample contains 150,000 to 200,000 clones, 82% of which appear only once. The sequenced sample was peripheral blood. The receptor source for this set is an elderly woman with acute or convalescent COVID-19.

The DNA for the CDR3 is TGTGCCAGCAGCGTAGGGGGGGTTCGGAACGAGCAGTACTTC. This sequence encodes CASSVGGVRNEQYF. The rearrangement joins TRBV9 to TRBJ2-7; D possibly corresponds to TRBD2 (6 bases). The CDR3 has 14 amino acids. V was shortened by 0 bases and J by 5 bases, with 12 bases between the two germline ends. The germline CDR1 and CDR2 sequences are SGDLS and YYNGEE.

The chain has TRBV5-1 and TRBJ1-2, with D maybe TRBD1 (6 bases). V was trimmed by 1 base and J by 4 bases, leaving 11 bases between them. The germline CDR1 and CDR2 sequences are SGHRS and YFSETQ. The CDR3 is 14 amino acids. The chain's CDR3 is CASSLQGHLYGYTF. The CDR3 DNA follows: TGCGCCAGCAGCTTGCAGGGACACCTCTATGGCTACACCTTC.

The chain combines TRBV4-3 with TRBJ2-3, with D uncertain. The V gene's germline CDR1 is LGHNA and CDR2 YSLEER. V was pared by 4 bases and J by 4 bases, with 6 bases between. The CDR3 contains 12 residues. As DNA, the CDR3 is TGCGCCAGCAGCCCTCAGGCAGATACGCAGTATTTT. Its protein product is CASSPQADTQYF.

The chain employs TRBV21-1 and TRBJ2-7; the table's D call TRBD2 went unverified against the DNA. TRBV21-1 is labeled a pseudogene. CDR3 length: 17 amino acids. CDR3 sequence reads: CASSKRGGSGISYEQYF. In DNA, the CDR3 is TGTGCCAGCAGCAAACGGGGAGGGAGCGGGATCTCCTACGAGCAGTACTTC.

The V gene is TRBV6-6, the J gene TRBJ1-6; TRBD1 might be the D (5 bases). This CDR3 has 12 amino acids. V shed 6 bases and J shed 14 bases, with 14 bases lying between them. In germline, CDR1 is MNHNY, CDR2 SVGAGI (reference sequence). CDR3 region: CASRQDQPTLHF. CDR3 nucleotide sequence: TGTGCCAGCAGACAGGACCAGCCAACCCTCCACTTT.

V gene TRBV11-3 combines with J gene TRBJ2-1; 9 nucleotides match TRBD2. This CDR3 region has 16 residues. Germline assignment: CDR1 SGHNT and CDR2 YENEEA. V dropped 3 bases and J dropped 0; count of bases not matched to a gene: 3. CDR3: CASSFAGGLSYNEQFF. CDR3 DNA sequence: TGTGCCAGCAGCTTCGCGGGAGGGCTCTCCTACAATGAGCAGTTCTTC.

This sequence joins TRBV2 and TRBJ1-1, with a tentative D call TRBD1 (6 bases). The CDR3 consists of 16 residues. Germline V gene sequence: CDR1 SNHLY, CDR2 FYNNEI. Trimming left V 4 bases short and J 2 bases short, with 17 bases between. CDR3 nucleotide sequence: TGTGCCAGCAGTGCGGGGCGACAGGAGATAAACACTGAAGCTTTCTTT. Residues: CASSAGRQEINTEAFF.

V gene TRBV5-5 combines with J gene TRBJ2-7; D may be TRBD2 (5 bases). Germline V gene data show CDR1 as SGHKS and CDR2 as YYEKEE (reference sequence). V was pared by 1 base and J by 3 bases, with 11 bases between. CDR3 length: 14 amino acids. The CDR3 DNA reads as TGTGCCAGCAGCTTGAGAGCGGATTACTACGAGCAGTACTTC. This encodes CASSLRADYYEQYF.

The gene calls are TRBV9 and TRBJ1-5; no clear D gene. The V end was cut by 0 bases, the J end by 4 bases, with 5 bases between. Germline V CDR1 and CDR2: SGDLS, YYNGEE. The CDR3 extends over 13 amino acids. The CDR3 nucleotides are TGTGCCAGCAGCGTAGGTATTAATCAGCCCCAGCATTTT. Translated, it gives CASSVGINQPQHF.

This clone showed up just a few times. The rearrangement uses TRBV7-2 and TRBJ2-7; a possible D gene is TRBD1 (5 bases). V was clipped by 5 bases and J by 4 bases, with 12 bases between them. Germline-derived CDR1 and CDR2 are SGHTA and FQGNSA. This CDR3 has 13 residues. The chain's CDR3 is CASSQGGAYEQYF. In DNA, the CDR3 is TGTGCCAGCAGCCAGGGCGGCGCGTACGAGCAGTACTTC.

The chain uses TRBV15 and TRBJ2-1; 8 positions agree with TRBD2. This CDR3 region has 17 residues. CDR1 and CDR2 (germline): LNHNV, YYDKDF (reference sequence). The ends lost 3 bases at V and 7 bases at J; junction bases unmatched: 14. The CDR3 reads CATSRGEGAGAKNEQFF. The CDR3 DNA sequence: TGTGCCACCAGCAGGGGCGAGGGAGCGGGAGCAAAGAATGAGCAGTTCTTC.

The chain has TRBV14 and TRBJ2-1, with 11 bases identical to TRBD2. J gave up 12 bases and V 0 bases, and 7 bases lay outside the gene matches. This CDR3 contains 15 residues. Germline CDR1 SGHDN, CDR2 FVKESK. CDR3 sequence: CASSQEWGLAVSQFF. DNA of the CDR3: TGTGCCAGCAGCCAAGAGTGGGGACTAGCGGTCTCGCAGTTCTTC.

The chain uses TRBV2 and TRBJ2-7; D might be TRBD2 (5 bases). The CDR3 contains 13 residues. Looked up from germline, CDR1 is SNHLY and CDR2 is FYNNEI. V shed 7 bases and J shed 3 bases, with 13 bases lying between them. The CDR3 loop is CASIGGLNYEQYF. CDR3 DNA sequence: TGTGCCAGCATCGGCGGACTTAACTACGAGCAGTACTTC.

The chain joins TRBV5-1 to TRBJ1-3; 7 nucleotides agree with TRBD1. CDR1 and CDR2 from the germline V gene are SGHRS and YFSETQ. The CDR3 loop spans 16 amino acids. The V and J ends lost 3 bases and 0 bases, in that order; junction bases with no gene match: 6. The CDR3 DNA follows: TGCGCCAGCAGCTCTTTCGACAGGGTCTCTGGAAACACCATATATTTT. It specifies CASSSFDRVSGNTIYF.

The genes are TRBV6-5 and TRBJ2-7; 7 positions match TRBD1. The CDR3 runs to 13 residues. With 4 bases clipped from V and 6 bases from J, the junction kept 6 bases outside the gene matches. Germline loops: CDR1 MNHEY, CDR2 SVGAGI. As DNA, the CDR3 is TGTGCCAGCAGTTCCCAGACAGGGTTCGAGCAGTACTTC. Amino acids: CASSSQTGFEQYF.

This clone was seen only once. The chain employs TRBV30 and TRBJ2-1; 14 bases are a match to TRBD2. The CDR3 is made up of 17 amino acids. Germline CDR1 is GTSNPN and CDR2 is SVGIG (reference sequence). J gave up 0 bases and V 3 bases, and 4 bases lay outside the gene matches. The CDR3 protein is CAWRTSGRASSYNEQFF. The DNA of the CDR3 is TGTGCCTGGAGGACTAGCGGGAGGGCTAGCTCCTACAATGAGCAGTTCTTC.

The chain recombines TRBV6-5 with TRBJ1-2; TRBD1 is a possible D gene (5 bases). Germline V gene lookup returns CDR1 MNHEY and CDR2 SVGAGI. V dropped 4 bases and J dropped 1 base, with 10 bases sitting between them. The CDR3 runs to 14 residues. The DNA for the CDR3 is TGTGCCAGCAGTTCACCCGACAGTAACTATGGCTACACCTTC. Its protein is CASSSPDSNYGYTF.

The rearrangement links TRBV6-1 to TRBJ2-1; 12 bases map to TRBD2. The CDR3 is 17 residues long. The germline V gene has CDR1 MNHNS and CDR2 SASEGT. The J segment lost 7 bases and the V segment lost 4 bases, leaving 11 bases of the junction unmatched. CDR3 loop: CASSGRLLAGGPNEQFF. Written as DNA, the CDR3 is TGTGCCAGCAGTGGCCGGCTCCTAGCGGGAGGGCCGAATGAGCAGTTCTTC.

This rearrangement joins TRBV15 to TRBJ2-3, with 8 bases aligning to TRBD2. Germline V CDR1 and CDR2: LNHNV, YYDKDF (reference sequence). The ends lost 4 bases at V and 4 bases at J; junction bases unmatched: 7. This CDR3 has 15 residues. This CDR3 is CATSTRTSRSDTQYF. CDR3 sequence (DNA): TGTGCCACCAGCACTCGGACTAGCAGATCAGATACGCAGTATTTT.

The V call is TRBV24-1, the J call TRBJ2-1; 8 bases map to TRBD2. This CDR3 region has 16 residues. J gave up 4 bases and V 4 bases, and 8 bases lay outside the gene matches. CDR1 and CDR2 (germline): KGHDR, SFDVKD. CDR3 DNA: TGTGCCACCAGTGACCGTAGCGGGACGAATTACAATGAGCAGTTCTTC. Residues: CATSDRSGTNYNEQFF.

V gene TRBV7-2 combines with J gene TRBJ2-1; D unresolved. Germline V gives CDR1 SGHTA, CDR2 FQGNSA. CDR3 length: 14 amino acids. Trimming cost V 2 bases and J 3 bases, with 8 bases left between them. Written as DNA, the CDR3 is TGTGCCAGCAGCTTACGGAACAGCTACAATGAGCAGTTCTTC. Protein product: CASSLRNSYNEQFF. The full variable domain, with the rest looked up from reference TRBV7-2 and TRBJ2-1, is GAGVSQSPSNKVTEKGKDVELRCDPISGHTALYWYRQSLGQGLEFLIYFQGNSAPDKSGLPSDRFSAERTGGSVSTLTIQRTQQEDSAVYLCASSLRNSYNEQFFGPGTRLTVL.

This clone was counted a few times. V and J are TRBV6-5 and TRBJ1-6; D possibly corresponds to TRBD1 (6 bases). This CDR3 region has 16 residues. Germline V CDR1 and CDR2: MNHEY, SVGAGI. V lost 4 bases, J lost 10 bases, and 20 bases lay in between. DNA for the CDR3: TGTGCCAGCAGTTTGGCCCTACAGGGTCGCGGATCACCCCTCCACTTT. It codes for CASSLALQGRGSPLHF.

The J gene is TRBJ1-1, the V gene TRBV5-3, with TRBD1 as a possible D gene (5 bases). TRBV5-3 is an open reading frame whose function is uncertain. There are 14 residues in the CDR3. V lost 2 bases, J lost 3 bases, and 11 bases lay in between. The CDR3 DNA sequence: TGTGCCAGAAGCTTCCCCCGGGGGTACACTGAAGCTTTCTTT. Protein product: CARSFPRGYTEAFF.